What follows are 19 T cell receptor beta chains derived from one specimen sequenced in a study of T cells in Graves' hyperthyroidism and ophthalmopathy. RNA transcripts served as the template for amplifying TCR beta CDR3 regions. Initially, a first-round RT-PCR of the TCR CDR3 employed the HTBI primer set. Each CDR3 protein gets one entry after TCRdb re-called the multiplex PCR reads with MiXCR. The sample records fewer than 650,000 distinct CDR3 sequences, around 14% being singletons. The source material was blood. All receptors derive from a woman in her 30s with Graves' hyperthyroidism that later progressed to Graves' ophthalmopathy.

This clonotype came up a few times. The chain employs TRBV9 and TRBJ2-3; either TRBD1 or TRBD2 may supply D (5 bases each). Germline CDR1 and CDR2: SGDLS and YYNGEE. The CDR3 is made up of 16 amino acids. V was pared by 4 bases and J by 1 base, with 16 bases between. CDR3 bases: TGTGCCAGCAGCACCCGGGCCCTGGGGGGCACAGATACGCAGTATTTT. Protein product: CASSTRALGGTDTQYF.

CDR3 coding DNA: TGCAGTGCTTACGATCAGGGGGATCAGCCCCAGCATTTT. Amino acids: CSAYDQGDQPQHF. This chain connects TRBV20-1 to TRBJ1-5; 7 nucleotides agree with TRBD1. The CDR3 contains 13 residues. With V trimmed by 5 bases and J by 5 bases, 6 bases remained unmatched. Germline V CDR1 and CDR2: DFQATT, SNEGSKA (reference sequence).

This clonotype appeared many times. CDR3 amino acids: CASSLAGIVEAFF. CDR3 sequence (DNA): TGTGCCAGCAGTTTAGCAGGGATAGTTGAAGCTTTCTTT. V is TRBV12-3 or TRBV12-4 and J is TRBJ1-1; D not resolved. Trimming shortened V by 0 bases and J by 7 bases, and 9 bases separated the two germline ends. The CDR3 is made up of 13 amino acids.

In its sample, this clonotype was seen many times. The CDR3 DNA sequence: TGTGCCCCCCCCGCACCGGGGATCGAGGGCACTGAAGCTTTCTTT. Translating gives CAPPAPGIEGTEAFF. This chain uses TRBV27 with TRBJ1-1; no firm D call. V lost 11 bases, J lost 4 bases, and 23 bases lay in between. CDR1 is MNHEY, CDR2 SMNVEV, per germline (reference sequence). The CDR3 has 15 residues.

This clonotype was detected many times. The rearrangement joins TRBV12-5 to TRBJ2-1, with D uncertain. V was shortened by 5 bases and J by 8 bases, with 16 bases between the two germline ends. The germline V gene encodes CDR1 LGHNT and CDR2 FRNRAP. This CDR3 contains 14 residues. Here the CDR3 DNA reads TGTGCTAGTGGTAAATGGGGTGGGGTAGATGAGCAGTTCTTC. It specifies CASGKWGGVDEQFF.

This clonotype was observed a handful of times. V usage is TRBV19 and J usage is TRBJ2-5; maybe TRBD1 (5 bases). The germline V and J ends were trimmed by 4 bases and 3 bases, with 6 bases remaining between them. The CDR3 length is 12 residues. Germline lookup yields CDR1 LNHDA and CDR2 SQIVND (reference sequence). CDR3 loop: CASSKGKETQYF. In nucleotides, the CDR3 is TGTGCCAGTAGTAAGGGGAAAGAGACCCAGTACTTC. Full variable domain (missing parts from reference TRBV19 and TRBJ2-5): DGGITQSPKYLFRKEGQNVTLSCEQNLNHDAMYWYRQDPGQGLRLIYYSQIVNDFQKGDIAEGYSVSREKKESFPLTVTSAQKNPTAFYLCASSKGKETQYFGPGTRLLVL.

Many counts were recorded for this clonotype. This chain connects TRBV27 to TRBJ1-1; D remains unclear. The CDR3 has 15 amino acids. CDR1 is MNHEY, CDR2 SMNVEV, per germline (reference sequence). V was cut by 1 base and J by 4 bases, with 13 bases left in between. DNA for the CDR3: TGTGCCAGCAGTTTATACCCATCTCGGGGCACTGAAGCTTTCTTT. Amino acids: CASSLYPSRGTEAFF.

Many counts were recorded for this clonotype. V and J are TRBV28 and TRBJ2-7; 9 positions match TRBD2. V was pared by 7 bases and J by 0 bases, with 1 base of the junction left unmatched. Germline CDR1 reads MDHEN; CDR2 reads SYDVKM. This CDR3 region has 13 residues. The CDR3, as DNA: TGTGCCAGCACGACTAGCGGCTCCTACGAGCAGTACTTC. This gives the protein CASTTSGSYEQYF.

The J gene is TRBJ2-1, the V gene TRBV5-1; 8 bases align to TRBD2. CDR3 length: 16 residues. The V segment lost 0 bases and the J segment 7 bases; nucleotides outside the gene matches: 9. The germline V gene has CDR1 SGHRS and CDR2 YFSETQ. Written as DNA, the CDR3 is TGCGCCAGCAGCTTGGTTGACGGGAGGGCCGATAATGAGCAGTTCTTC. Translated: CASSLVDGRADNEQFF.

This clonotype was observed many times. This rearrangement joins TRBV18 to TRBJ2-5, with D hard to call. The CDR3 totals 12 residues. Between the trimmed V and J ends, which lost 0 bases and 4 bases, there was a span of 3 bases. Germline V gene lookup returns CDR1 KGHSH and CDR2 LQKENI. DNA of the CDR3: TGTGCCAGCTCACCACCCGTAGAGACCCAGTACTTC. Translated, it gives CASSPPVETQYF. The variable domain in full, with the rest retrieved from reference TRBV18 and TRBJ2-5, is NAGVMQNPRHLVRRRGQEARLRCSPMKGHSHVYWYRQLPEEGLKFMVYLQKENIIDESGMPKERFSAEFPKEGPSILRIQQVVRGDSAAYFCASSPPVETQYFGPGTRLLVL.

Turning to this clonotype: At one boundary the junction diverges from the germline segment, which might be a read error. For the CDR3, the DNA is TGCAGAGTTGAGATTAGGGGCGACTTAGAGCAGTTCTTC. This sequence encodes CRVEIRGDLEQFF. The V gene is TRBV29-1, the J gene TRBJ2-1, with D perhaps matching TRBD1 (5 bases). The CDR3 spans 13 residues. The germline V gene has CDR1 SQVTM and CDR2 ANQGSEA.

This clonotype was recorded a few times. J is TRBJ1-5 and V is TRBV7-9; the D is unclear. The V end was cut by 5 bases, the J end by 5 bases, with 10 bases between. Germline V gene lookup returns CDR1 SEHNR and CDR2 FQNEAQ (reference sequence). The CDR3 contains 13 residues. This CDR3 reads CASSPASDQPQHF. CDR3 coding DNA: TGTGCCAGCAGCCCTGCCAGTGATCAGCCCCAGCATTTT. The variable domain in full, completed from reference TRBV7-9 and TRBJ1-5, reads DTGVSQNPRHKITKRGQNVTFRCDPISEHNRLYWYRQTLGQGPEFLTYFQNEAQLEKSRLLSDRFSAERPKGSFSTLEIQRTEQGDSAMYLCASSPASDQPQHFGDGTRLSIL.

The genes are TRBV6-1 and TRBJ2-6; D is perhaps TRBD1 or TRBD2 (5 bases each). Germline lookup yields CDR1 MNHNS and CDR2 SASEGT. This CDR3 region has 16 residues. V was cut by 0 bases and J by 0 bases, with 6 bases left in between. The DNA for the CDR3 is TGTGCCAGCAGTGAAGCCGGGGCCTCTGGGGCCAACGTCCTGACTTTC. It is translated as CASSEAGASGANVLTF.

This clonotype has more than one count but fewer than ten. The chain joins TRBV18 to TRBJ2-3; D possibly corresponds to TRBD2 (6 bases). CDR1 and CDR2 (germline): KGHSH, LQKENI. The CDR3 sequence is 13 residues long. The germline V and J ends were trimmed by 8 bases and 4 bases, with 13 bases remaining between them. The CDR3 spells CASRRDFSDTQYF. DNA for the CDR3: TGTGCCAGCAGGCGGGACTTCTCAGATACGCAGTATTTT.

This rearrangement joins TRBV2 to TRBJ2-7; 11 bases agree with TRBD1. Per germline, CDR1 SNHLY and CDR2 FYNNEI. V dropped 6 bases and J dropped 4; count of bases not matched to a gene: 5. There are 14 residues in the CDR3. The DNA of the CDR3 is TGTGCCAGCAGCTTTGGGACAGGGGGGTACGAGCAGTACTTC. It specifies CASSFGTGGYEQYF.

This clonotype has a handful of counts. The V and J genes are TRBV5-1 and TRBJ2-2; no clear D gene. The germline V gene has CDR1 SGHRS and CDR2 YFSETQ. V gave up 0 bases and J gave up 2 bases, with 17 bases separating them. This CDR3 contains 18 residues. The CDR3 loop reads CASSLAGEVVGNTGELFF. CDR3 DNA sequence: TGCGCCAGCAGCTTGGCCGGCGAGGTAGTCGGAAACACCGGGGAGCTGTTTTTT.

The chain combines TRBV7-3 with TRBJ2-7; the D gene could be TRBD1 or TRBD2 (5 bases each). V was trimmed by 5 bases and J by 6 bases, leaving 14 bases between them. Germline V gene sequence: CDR1 SGHTA, CDR2 FQGTGA. The CDR3 contains 13 residues. CDR3 loop: CASSLGSGAEQYF. The CDR3 coding sequence is TGTGCCAGCAGCCTGGGTTCCGGGGCCGAGCAGTACTTC.

This clonotype was seen at least ten times. V gene TRBV11-2 combines with J gene TRBJ2-5; D remains unclear. This CDR3 has 14 residues. V was trimmed by 5 bases and J by 5 bases, leaving 15 bases between them. The germline CDR1 and CDR2 sequences are SGHAT and FQNNGV. This CDR3 reads CASSHTSTRETQYF. In nucleotides, the CDR3 is TGTGCCAGCAGCCATACATCGACACGGGAGACCCAGTACTTC. Full variable domain (rest looked up from reference TRBV11-2 and TRBJ2-5): EAGVAQSPRYKIIEKRQSVAFWCNPISGHATLYWYQQILGQGPKLLIQFQNNGVVDDSQLPKDRFSAERLKGVDSTLKIQPAKLEDSAVYLCASSHTSTRETQYFGPGTRLLVL.

The chain carries TRBV7-9 and TRBJ1-6; 8 bases map to TRBD1. Germline V lookup: CDR1 SEHNR, CDR2 FQNEAQ (reference sequence). V dropped 5 bases and J dropped 8; count of bases not matched to a gene: 5. The CDR3 spans 14 residues. This CDR3 is CASSPDRGHSPLHF. The CDR3 DNA reads as TGTGCCAGCAGCCCCGACAGGGGACATTCACCCCTCCACTTT.